This section outlines one T cell receptor beta chain sequence together with its context. Its antigen remains unknown. The V end was cut by 7 bases, the J end by 8 bases, with 19 bases between. The germline CDR1 and CDR2 sequences are SGHRS and YFSETQ. This CDR3 contains 14 residues. This PCR relied on a set of 60 Vbeta primers and 13 Jbeta primers. In the authors' methods: About 12 million of the roughly 80 million unique TCR beta chains counted in a later analysis were shared. Profiled with immunoSEQ multiplex PCR; TCRdb holds only in-frame clones, not every one. For V, J and clone size, that table is used; D and trimming come from the DNA. Among nearly 200,000 clones, 80% to 85% were seen once, and the ten largest hold approximately 6.5%. The entry originates in a study of cytomegalovirus exposure and HLA in healthy donors. Study conclusions and caveats: In a later analysis, at a false discovery rate of 0.05, under 20,000 TCR beta sequences were associated with HLA alleles.

The sequencing sample was made of PBMCs. This sequence was found in a woman between 50 and 59 years old in good health and CMV-seropositive. V is TRBV5-1 and J is TRBJ2-1, with D possibly TRBD2 on 6 matching bases. Here the CDR3 DNA reads TGCGCCAGCGCCGCGGGGCCGAGGGTTGATGAGCAGTTCTTC. Its protein is CASAAGPRVDEQFF.